The rows below give T cell receptor beta chains drawn from one sample of a study of identical twins. A single record per CDR3 protein comes from TCRdb applying MiXCR to the 5' RACE reads. The sample lists around 1.7 million distinct CDR3 sequences, less than 40% occurring once. Source material: cord blood. The receptors were gathered from a newborn girl in good health. Each CDR3 is given without its conserved first and last residue. D genes are given only for firm matches. Rows may omit the clone size; those that give it use once, few, many or a size class.

TRBV6-2/TRBV6-3 | few | TRBD1 | ASSYSFRGLYEQY
TRBV20-1 | . | TRBD2 | SARTSGVWEQY
TRBV10-3 | . | . | AISERSGTGGTEAF
TRBV6-6 | . | TRBD2 | ASRRLAGAGNEQY
TRBV5-5 | . | TRBD1 | ASRAGTGVYEQY
TRBV5-6 | . | . | ASSLPDIGMNTEAF
TRBV15 | . | . | ATSILAFDGYEQY
TRBV6-5 | few | . | ASSYRGPFTDTQY
TRBV2 | few | TRBD2 | ASTQFGGGYNEQF
TRBV6-6 | . | . | ASSSWAQRSTDTQY
TRBV12-3/TRBV12-4 | . | . | TSSFGFSNQPQH
TRBV20-1 | few | TRBD1 | SARGTDNTDTQY
TRBV29-1 | few | . | SVGQGRDAGYT
TRBV3-1 | . | . | ASSQLTGGQPQH
TRBV14 | few | . | ASSRESNSNEQF
TRBV4-2 | many | . | ASSQARATYGYT
TRBV20-1 | . | . | SASLHREVTEAF
TRBV29-1 | few | . | SLSRLAKNIQY